These 2 T cell receptor beta chains came from one sample sequenced in a study of blood T cell repertoires in COVID-19. TCRdb's copy holds only in-frame clones and misses some; the assay was immunoSEQ multiplex PCR. The sample has 110,000 to 150,000 clones, approximately 87% seen once. The specimen sequenced was peripheral blood. These receptors all stem from a human donor in a cohort sampled during active COVID-19.

This clone occurred a few times. J is TRBJ2-2 and V is TRBV5-1; a possible D gene is TRBD1 (5 bases). This CDR3 comprises 15 residues. The germline gives CDR1 SGHRS, CDR2 YFSETQ. The V end was cut by 5 bases, the J end by 4 bases, with 15 bases between. This CDR3 reads CASSSQGEATGELFF. The CDR3, as DNA: TGCGCCAGCAGTTCGCAGGGTGAGGCCACCGGGGAGCTGTTTTTT.

The J gene is TRBJ2-3, the V gene TRBV19; the D gene is possibly TRBD2 (6 bases). Germline-derived CDR1 and CDR2 are LNHDA and SQIVND (reference sequence). With 9 bases removed from V and 1 base from J, the gap between germline ends came to 14 bases. This CDR3 has 14 amino acids. The CDR3 DNA follows: TGTGCCAGCTCCCAGCGGAGGGGCACAGATACGCAGTATTTT. Translation: CASSQRRGTDTQYF.